The entry that follows covers one T cell receptor beta chain sequence. The antigen remains undetermined. The entry originates in a study of T cell responses to AZD1222 COVID-19 vaccine. Study overall: Whether given at about 4 or about 12 weeks, second doses were pooled. Study results and limitations: Among spike-specific TCRs, nearly half reportedly target unmutated variant regions. The number of AZD1222 recipients seropositive at baseline was only five to seven.

Produced via immunoSEQ multiplex PCR; TCRdb's table is partial and in-frame only. The sample consists of just under 95,000 clones, roughly 90% of them appearing once. The clonotype originates from an adult in good health. Sequenced here: peripheral blood, sampled on day 0 of AZD1222 vaccination.

CDR3 sequence (DNA): TGTGCCAGCAGCCTCTTTAGGGGAGTCGGGGGGCGAGGCGGGGAGCTGTTTTTT. Translating gives CASSLFRGVGGRGGELFF. The chain combines TRBV5-5 with TRBJ2-2; TRBD2 might be the D (7 bases). Germline CDR1 SGHKS, CDR2 YYEKEE (reference sequence). V was clipped by 4 bases and J by 7 bases, with 26 bases between them. This CDR3 is 18 amino acids long.